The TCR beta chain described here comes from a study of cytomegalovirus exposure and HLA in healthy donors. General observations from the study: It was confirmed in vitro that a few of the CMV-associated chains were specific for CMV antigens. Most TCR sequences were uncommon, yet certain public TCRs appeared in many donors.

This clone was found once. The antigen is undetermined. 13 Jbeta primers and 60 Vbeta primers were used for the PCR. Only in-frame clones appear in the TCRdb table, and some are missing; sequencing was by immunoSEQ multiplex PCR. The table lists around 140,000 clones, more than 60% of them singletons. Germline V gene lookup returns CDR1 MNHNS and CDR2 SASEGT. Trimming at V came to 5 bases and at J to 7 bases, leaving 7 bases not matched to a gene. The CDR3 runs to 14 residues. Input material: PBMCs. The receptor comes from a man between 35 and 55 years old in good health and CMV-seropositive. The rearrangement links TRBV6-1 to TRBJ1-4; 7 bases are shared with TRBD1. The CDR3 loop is CASSLRQGGEKLFF. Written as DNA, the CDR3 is TGTGCCAGCAGTTTACGACAGGGTGGTGAAAAACTGTTTTTT.